Listed here are 4 T cell receptor beta chains from one sample, sequenced in a study of blood T cell repertoires in COVID-19. TCRdb's table, derived via immunoSEQ multiplex PCR, lists solely in-frame clones and lacks some. The sample shows some 250,000 clones, more than 70% of them seen only once. Material: peripheral blood. The receptors come from an elderly man with acute or convalescent COVID-19.

The chain has TRBV19 and TRBJ2-2; the match to TRBD2 covers 7 bases. Germline assignment: CDR1 LNHDA and CDR2 SQIVND (reference sequence). With 6 bases clipped from V and 5 bases from J, the junction kept 9 bases outside the gene matches. This CDR3 spans 15 amino acids. The DNA of the CDR3 is TGTGCCAGTAGGAATTCGGGAGGTGGGACCGGGGAGCTGTTTTTT. Translated: CASRNSGGGTGELFF.

In its sample, this clone was seen a few times. The CDR3 is CASSLLRYEQYF. The CDR3 DNA reads TGTGCCAGCAGCTTATTGCGTTACGAGCAGTACTTC. This chain uses TRBV7-9 with TRBJ2-7; D unclear. This CDR3 has 12 residues. From germline, CDR1 is SEHNR and CDR2 FQNEAQ (reference sequence). The ends were cut back, 2 bases at V and 4 bases at J, with 6 bases in the middle.

The chain uses TRBV7-2 and TRBJ2-7, with 9 bases fitting TRBD1. The CDR3 loop spans 16 amino acids. V was pared by 0 bases and J by 4 bases, with 7 bases of the junction left unmatched. Germline CDR1 reads SGHTA; CDR2 reads FQGNSA. CDR3 sequence (DNA): TGTGCCAGCAGCTTAGCGCCCGGACAGGGGAGTTACGAGCAGTACTTC. This translates into CASSLAPGQGSYEQYF. The complete variable domain, with remaining parts taken from reference TRBV7-2 and TRBJ2-7, reads GAGVSQSPSNKVTEKGKDVELRCDPISGHTALYWYRQSLGQGLEFLIYFQGNSAPDKSGLPSDRFSAERTGGSVSTLTIQRTQQEDSAVYLCASSLAPGQGSYEQYFGPGTRLTVT.

The chain joins TRBV5-1 to TRBJ2-3, with 10 bases matching TRBD1. V was pared by 6 bases and J by 5 bases, with 12 bases of the junction left unmatched. This CDR3 is 16 amino acids long. Germline loops: CDR1 SGHRS, CDR2 YFSETQ. CDR3 residues: CASTLRGQGKGDTQYF. Here the CDR3 DNA reads TGCGCCAGCACCCTTAGGGGACAGGGGAAAGGAGATACGCAGTATTTT.